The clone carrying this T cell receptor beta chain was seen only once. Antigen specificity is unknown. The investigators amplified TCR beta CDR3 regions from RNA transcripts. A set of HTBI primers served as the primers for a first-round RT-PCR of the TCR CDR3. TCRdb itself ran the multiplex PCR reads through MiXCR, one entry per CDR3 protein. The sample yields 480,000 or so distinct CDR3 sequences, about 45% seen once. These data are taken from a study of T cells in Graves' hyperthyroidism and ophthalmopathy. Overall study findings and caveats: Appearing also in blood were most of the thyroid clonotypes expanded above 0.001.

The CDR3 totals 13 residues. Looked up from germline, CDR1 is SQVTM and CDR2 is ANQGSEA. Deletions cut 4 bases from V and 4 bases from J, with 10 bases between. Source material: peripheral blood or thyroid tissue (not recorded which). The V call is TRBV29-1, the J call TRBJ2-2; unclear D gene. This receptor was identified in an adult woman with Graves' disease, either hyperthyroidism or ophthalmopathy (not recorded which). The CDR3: CSVGLPGTGELFF. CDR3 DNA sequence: TGCAGCGTTGGTCTCCCGGGCACCGGGGAGCTGTTTTTT.